Listed here are 12 T cell receptor beta chains from one sample, sequenced in a study of identical twins listed by TCRdb under 2016. The protocol used for the library was 5' RACE. The reads were generated on an Illumina HiSeq 2000. TCRdb trimmed public reads at Q25 via fastp, called clones via MiXCR and kept in-frame beta chains. For every CDR3 protein sequence, its rows merge into one entry that carries the most common genes and DNA. This sample comprises 400,000 to 500,000 distinct CDR3 sequences, more than 13% of them detected only once. More than 0.8% of the sample is taken by the ten largest. This same sample was also taken into another study, of yellow fever vaccine responses in identical twins.

Sequencing was performed on CD4+ T cells sorted from blood. The receptors stem from a woman under 30 in good health.

The rearrangement joins TRBV11-2 to TRBJ1-1; unclear D gene. The CDR3 covers 14 residues. Germline V CDR1 and CDR2: SGHAT, FQNNGV. Trimming removed 3 bases from V and 1 base from J, with 9 bases in between. This chain's CDR3 is CASSFVGGNTEAFF. The CDR3 nucleotides are TGTGCCAGCAGCTTTGTGGGCGGGAACACTGAAGCTTTCTTT.

This clonotype has just a few counts. The chain combines TRBV27 with TRBJ2-7; 9 nucleotides line up with TRBD1. Per the germline V gene, CDR1 is MNHEY and CDR2 is SMNVEV (reference sequence). The junction had 13 bases not matched to a gene; V was cut back by 6 bases and J by 1 base. The CDR3 sequence is 17 residues long. In nucleotides, the CDR3 is TGTGCCAGCAGCATTCTCGGACAGGGGACAACATCCTACGAGCAGTACTTC. Its translation: CASSILGQGTTSYEQYF.

In this sample, this clonotype turned up a few times. The V and J genes are TRBV28 and TRBJ2-4; TRBD1 might be the D (6 bases). There are 16 residues in the CDR3. Trimming removed 6 bases at V and 0 bases at J, with 15 bases between. CDR1 and CDR2 from the germline V gene are MDHEN and SYDVKM. CDR3 residues: CASRKDSSLAKNIQYF. DNA for the CDR3: TGTGCCAGCAGAAAGGACAGTTCACTAGCCAAAAACATTCAGTACTTC.

This clonotype was found a few times. The chain employs TRBV20-1 and TRBJ2-7; D call uncertain. V dropped 2 bases and J dropped 3 bases, with 11 bases sitting between them. Germline assignment: CDR1 DFQATT and CDR2 SNEGSKA (reference sequence). The CDR3 has 13 residues. The CDR3 sequence: CSARYLADYEQYF. The CDR3 bases are TGCAGTGCTAGATATCTCGCGGACTACGAGCAGTACTTC.

The genes are TRBV12-3 or TRBV12-4 and TRBJ2-3; TRBD1 agrees at 9 bases. V lost 7 bases and J lost 3; bases outside the gene matches: 2. The CDR3 has 13 amino acids. Here the CDR3 reads CASNGQGTDTQYF. The CDR3 DNA follows: TGTGCCAGCAACGGACAGGGGACAGATACGCAGTATTTT.

This clonotype appeared many times. The rearrangement uses TRBV7-8 and TRBJ2-7, with D hard to call. The length of the CDR3 is 13 residues. CDR1 and CDR2 from the germline V gene are SGHVS and FQNEAQ. V lost 1 base and J lost 7, with 11 bases in between. CDR3 protein: CASSLDLAREQYF. CDR3 DNA sequence: TGTGCCAGCAGCTTAGATTTAGCCCGGGAGCAGTACTTC.

V and J are TRBV20-1 and TRBJ1-2; D unresolved. Trimming removed 5 bases from V and 12 bases from J, with 13 bases in between. Germline V gene lookup returns CDR1 DFQATT and CDR2 SNEGSKA (reference sequence). The CDR3 has 10 residues. This CDR3 reads CSAPERIHTF. CDR3 DNA sequence: TGCAGTGCTCCGGAACGAATCCACACCTTC.

The chain combines TRBV7-3 with TRBJ2-7, with D possibly TRBD2 on 5 matching bases. Trimming left V 2 bases short and J 12 bases short, with 20 bases between. The CDR3 is made up of 14 amino acids. Germline assignment: CDR1 SGHTA and CDR2 FQGTGA. The CDR3 bases are TGTGCCAGCAGCTTAGGCCAGGCATCTACGGAGGTGTACTTC. It codes for CASSLGQASTEVYF.

This clonotype was observed a handful of times. The V and J genes are TRBV15 and TRBJ2-1; a possible D gene is TRBD1 (5 bases). This CDR3 contains 15 residues. Germline-derived CDR1 and CDR2 are LNHNV and YYDKDF (reference sequence). Trimming took 0 bases from V and 4 from J, leaving 10 bases between them. CDR3 nucleotides: TGTGCCACCAGCAGAGAGGACACCAATTACAATGAGCAGTTCTTC. Translation gives CATSREDTNYNEQFF.

This clonotype was detected a few times. V usage is TRBV5-1 and J usage is TRBJ2-5; 10 bases fit TRBD2. Germline V gives CDR1 SGHRS, CDR2 YFSETQ. V shed 0 bases, J shed 4 bases, and the junction held 9 bases outside the gene matches. The CDR3 consists of 17 residues. CDR3 amino acids: CASSLGASGSGGETQYF. CDR3 nucleotides: TGCGCCAGCAGCTTGGGTGCTAGCGGGAGTGGTGGAGAGACCCAGTACTTC. The whole variable domain, remainder taken from reference TRBV5-1 and TRBJ2-5, is KAGVTQTPRYLIKTRGQQVTLSCSPISGHRSVSWYQQTPGQGLQFLFEYFSETQRNKGNFPGRFSGRQFSNSRSEMNVSTLELGDSALYLCASSLGASGSGGETQYFGPGTRLLVL.

V and J are TRBV6-1 and TRBJ2-6; D is possibly TRBD1 or TRBD2 (5 bases each). Germline V CDR1 and CDR2: MNHNS, SASEGT. The ends were cut back, 6 bases at V and 3 bases at J, with 12 bases in the middle. The length of the CDR3 is 15 residues. This CDR3 is CASSPGTVGANVLTF. DNA of the CDR3: TGTGCCAGCAGCCCTGGGACGGTTGGGGCCAACGTCCTGACTTTC.

In DNA, the CDR3 is TGCAGTGCTAGAACGGGCGGAGCCAGTGAGCAGTTCTTC. Protein product: CSARTGGASEQFF. The gene calls are TRBV20-1 and TRBJ2-1; no clear D gene. CDR1 is DFQATT and CDR2 is SNEGSKA in the germline V gene (reference sequence). V shed 2 bases and J shed 9 bases, with 14 bases lying between them. This CDR3 region has 13 residues.